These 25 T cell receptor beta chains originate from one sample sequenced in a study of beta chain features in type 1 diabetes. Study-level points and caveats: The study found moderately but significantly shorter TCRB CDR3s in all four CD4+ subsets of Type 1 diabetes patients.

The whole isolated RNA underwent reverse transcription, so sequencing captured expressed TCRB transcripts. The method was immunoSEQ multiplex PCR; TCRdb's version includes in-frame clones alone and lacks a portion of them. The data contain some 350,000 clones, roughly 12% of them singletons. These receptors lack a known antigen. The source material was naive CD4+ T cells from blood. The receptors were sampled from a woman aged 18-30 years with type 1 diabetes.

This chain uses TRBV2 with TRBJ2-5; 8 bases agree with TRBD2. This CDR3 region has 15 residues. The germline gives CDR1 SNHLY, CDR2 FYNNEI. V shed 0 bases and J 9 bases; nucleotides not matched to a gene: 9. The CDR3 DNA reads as TGTGCCAGCAGTGAAGCGCTTTTAGGAGCGGGGGCCCAGTACTTC. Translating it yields CASSEALLGAGAQYF.

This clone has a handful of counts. The CDR3 sequence is CASSRGETGELFF. The CDR3 DNA sequence: TGTGCCAGCTCCAGGGGGGAGACCGGGGAGCTGTTTTTT. V and J are TRBV25-1 and TRBJ2-2; possible D gene TRBD1, 7 bases. Trimming stripped 8 bases from V and 5 bases from J, with 12 bases between. Per germline, CDR1 MGHDK and CDR2 SYGVNS. This CDR3 spans 13 amino acids.

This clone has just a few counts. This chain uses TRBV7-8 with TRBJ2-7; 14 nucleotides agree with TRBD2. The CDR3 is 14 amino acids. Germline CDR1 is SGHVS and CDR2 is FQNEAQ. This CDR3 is CASSPRLAGGSLGV. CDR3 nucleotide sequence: TGTGCCAGCAGCCCTCGACTAGCGGGAGGGTCTCTGGGCGTC.

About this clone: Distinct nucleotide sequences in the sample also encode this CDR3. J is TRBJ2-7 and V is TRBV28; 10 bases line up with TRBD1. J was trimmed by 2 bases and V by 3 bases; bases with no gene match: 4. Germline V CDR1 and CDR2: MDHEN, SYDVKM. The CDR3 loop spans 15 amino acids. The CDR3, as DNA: TGTGCCAGCAGTTTCCCAGGACAGGGGGCCTACGAGCAGTACTTC. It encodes CASSFPGQGAYEQYF.

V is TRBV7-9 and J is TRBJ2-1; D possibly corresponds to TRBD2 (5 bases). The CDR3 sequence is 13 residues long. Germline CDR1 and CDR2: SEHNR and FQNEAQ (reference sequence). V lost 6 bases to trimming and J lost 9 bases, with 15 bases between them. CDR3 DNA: TGTGCCAGCAGAGACTACCGGGAAACTGAGCAGTTCTTC. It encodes CASRDYRETEQFF.

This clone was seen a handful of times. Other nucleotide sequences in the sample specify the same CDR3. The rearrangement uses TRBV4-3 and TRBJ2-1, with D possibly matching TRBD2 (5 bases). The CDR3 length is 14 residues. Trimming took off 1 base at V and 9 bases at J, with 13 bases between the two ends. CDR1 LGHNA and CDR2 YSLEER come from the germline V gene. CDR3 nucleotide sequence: TGCGCCAGCAGCCAAGGACGCGGGTTCGGTGAGCAGTTCTTC. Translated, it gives CASSQGRGFGEQFF.

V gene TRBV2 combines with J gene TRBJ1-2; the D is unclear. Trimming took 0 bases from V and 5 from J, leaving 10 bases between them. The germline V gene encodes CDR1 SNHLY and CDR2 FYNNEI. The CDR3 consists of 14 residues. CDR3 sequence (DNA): TGTGCCAGCAGTGAAGCGGGAGAAGTATATGGCTACACCTTC. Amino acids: CASSEAGEVYGYTF.

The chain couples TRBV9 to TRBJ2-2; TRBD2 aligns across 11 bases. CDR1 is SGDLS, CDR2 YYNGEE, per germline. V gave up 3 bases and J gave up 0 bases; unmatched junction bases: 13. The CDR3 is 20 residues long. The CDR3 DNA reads TGTGCCAGCAGCGCGCCTGGGACTAGCGGCGAAAAGCCGAACACCGGGGAGCTGTTTTTT. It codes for CASSAPGTSGEKPNTGELFF. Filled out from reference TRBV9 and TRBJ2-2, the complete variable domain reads DSGVTQTPKHLITATGQRVTLRCSPRSGDLSVYWYQQSLDQGLQFLIQYYNGEERAKGNILERFSAQQFPDLHSELNLSSLELGDSALYFCASSAPGTSGEKPNTGELFFGEGSRLTVL.

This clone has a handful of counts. CDR3: CASSLGGSTDTQYF. As DNA, the CDR3 is TGTGCCAGCAGCTTAGGCGGGAGCACAGATACGCAGTATTTT. V gene TRBV11-2 combines with J gene TRBJ2-3; a weak D match, TRBD2 (5 bases). This CDR3 region has 14 residues. V was clipped by 1 base and J by 0 bases, with 5 bases between them. The germline gives CDR1 SGHAT, CDR2 FQNNGV.

The CDR3, as DNA: TGTGCCAGCACCCCGGGGGGACGGTCCTACGAGCAGTACTTC. This gives the protein CASTPGGRSYEQYF. This sequence joins TRBV28 and TRBJ2-7; 7 bases agree with TRBD2. Trimming removed 7 bases from V and 1 base from J; junction bases left unmatched: 7. CDR1 is MDHEN and CDR2 is SYDVKM in the germline V gene. The CDR3 is 14 amino acids.

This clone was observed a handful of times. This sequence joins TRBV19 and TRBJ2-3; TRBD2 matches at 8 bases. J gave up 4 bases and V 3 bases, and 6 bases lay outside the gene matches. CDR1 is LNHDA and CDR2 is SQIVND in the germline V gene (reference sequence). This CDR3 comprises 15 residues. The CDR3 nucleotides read TGTGCCAGTAGTATCTCCGGGCGGGAGGCAGATACGCAGTATTTT. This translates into CASSISGREADTQYF.

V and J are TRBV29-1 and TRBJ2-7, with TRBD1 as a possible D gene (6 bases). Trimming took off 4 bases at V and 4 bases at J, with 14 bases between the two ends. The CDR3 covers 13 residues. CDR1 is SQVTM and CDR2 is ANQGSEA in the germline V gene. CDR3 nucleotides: TGCAGCGTTGCGCGCAGGGGTGATTACGAGCAGTACTTC. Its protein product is CSVARRGDYEQYF.

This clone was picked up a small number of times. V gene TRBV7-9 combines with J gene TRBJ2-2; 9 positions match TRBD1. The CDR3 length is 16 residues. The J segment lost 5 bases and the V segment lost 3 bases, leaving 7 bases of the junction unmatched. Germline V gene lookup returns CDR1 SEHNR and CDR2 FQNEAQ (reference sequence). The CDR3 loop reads CASSFRTGGATGELFF. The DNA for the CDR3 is TGTGCCAGCAGCTTTCGAACAGGGGGCGCGACCGGGGAGCTGTTTTTT.

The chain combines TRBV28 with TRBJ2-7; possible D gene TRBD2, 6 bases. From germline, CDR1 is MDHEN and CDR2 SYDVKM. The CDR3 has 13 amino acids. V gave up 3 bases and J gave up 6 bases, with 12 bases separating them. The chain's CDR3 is CASSFIAAGEQYV. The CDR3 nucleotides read TGTGCCAGCAGTTTTATAGCGGCAGGCGAGCAGTACGTC.

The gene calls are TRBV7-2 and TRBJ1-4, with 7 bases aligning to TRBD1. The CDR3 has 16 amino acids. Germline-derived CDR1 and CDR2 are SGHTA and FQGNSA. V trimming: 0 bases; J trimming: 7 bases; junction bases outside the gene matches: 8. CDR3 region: CASSLAPQGESEKLFF. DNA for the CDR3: TGTGCCAGCAGCTTAGCCCCGCAGGGGGAGAGTGAAAAACTGTTTTTT. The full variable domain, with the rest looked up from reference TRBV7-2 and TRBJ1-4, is GAGVSQSPSNKVTEKGKDVELRCDPISGHTALYWYRQSLGQGLEFLIYFQGNSAPDKSGLPSDRFSAERTGGSVSTLTIQRTQQEDSAVYLCASSLAPQGESEKLFFGSGTQLSVL.

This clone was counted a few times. CDR3 amino acids: CASSPLSPTNTEAFF. The CDR3 bases are TGTGCCAGCAGTCCCCTATCACCTACCAACACTGAAGCTTTCTTT. This rearrangement joins TRBV6-5 to TRBJ1-1; D ambiguous. The CDR3 is made up of 15 amino acids. Germline V gene sequence: CDR1 MNHEY, CDR2 SVGAGI. V dropped 5 bases and J dropped 2 bases, with 15 bases sitting between them.

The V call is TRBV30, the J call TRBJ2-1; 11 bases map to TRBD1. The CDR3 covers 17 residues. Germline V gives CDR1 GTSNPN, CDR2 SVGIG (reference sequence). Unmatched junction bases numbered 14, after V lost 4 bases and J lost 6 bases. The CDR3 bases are TGTGCCTGGATTGGACAGGGGGCTAATCTATATGGCAATGAGCAGTTCTTC. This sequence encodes CAWIGQGANLYGNEQFF.

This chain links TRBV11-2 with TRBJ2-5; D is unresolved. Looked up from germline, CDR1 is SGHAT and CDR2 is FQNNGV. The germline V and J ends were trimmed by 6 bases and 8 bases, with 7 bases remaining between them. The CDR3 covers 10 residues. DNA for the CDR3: TGTGCCAGCAGTCAGGATACCCAGTACTTC. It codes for CASSQDTQYF.

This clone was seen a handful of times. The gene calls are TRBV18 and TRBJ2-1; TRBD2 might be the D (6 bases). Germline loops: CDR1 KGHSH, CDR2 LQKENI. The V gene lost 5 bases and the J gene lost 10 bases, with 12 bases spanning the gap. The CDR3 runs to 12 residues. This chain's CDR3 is CASSSGFREQFF. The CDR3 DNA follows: TGTGCCAGCTCAAGCGGGTTTCGAGAGCAGTTCTTC. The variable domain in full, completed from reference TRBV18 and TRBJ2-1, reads NAGVMQNPRHLVRRRGQEARLRCSPMKGHSHVYWYRQLPEEGLKFMVYLQKENIIDESGMPKERFSAEFPKEGPSILRIQQVVRGDSAAYFCASSSGFREQFFGPGTRLTVL.

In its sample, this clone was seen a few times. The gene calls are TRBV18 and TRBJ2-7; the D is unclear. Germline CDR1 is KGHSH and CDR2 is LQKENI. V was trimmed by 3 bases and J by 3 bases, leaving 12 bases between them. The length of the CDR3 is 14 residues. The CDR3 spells CASSPVGGNYEQYV. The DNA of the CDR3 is TGTGCCAGCTCACCGGTCGGCGGCAACTACGAGCAGTACGTC.

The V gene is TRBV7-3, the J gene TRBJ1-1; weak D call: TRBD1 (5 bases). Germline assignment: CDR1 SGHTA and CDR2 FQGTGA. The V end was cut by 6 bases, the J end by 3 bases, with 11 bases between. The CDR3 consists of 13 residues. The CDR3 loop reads CASRRQQDTEAFF. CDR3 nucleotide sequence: TGTGCCAGCAGGCGACAGCAGGACACTGAAGCTTTCTTT. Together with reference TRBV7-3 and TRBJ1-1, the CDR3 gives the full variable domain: GAGVSQTPSNKVTEKGKYVELRCDPISGHTALYWYRQSLGQGPEFLIYFQGTGAADDSGLPNDRFFAVRPEGSVSTLKIQRTERGDSAVYLCASRRQQDTEAFFGQGTRLTVV.

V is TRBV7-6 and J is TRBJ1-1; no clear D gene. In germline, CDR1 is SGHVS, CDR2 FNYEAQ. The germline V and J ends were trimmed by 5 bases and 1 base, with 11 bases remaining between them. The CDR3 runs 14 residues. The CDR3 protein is CASSIRGGNTEAFF. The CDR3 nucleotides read TGTGCCAGCAGCATACGGGGAGGGAACACTGAAGCTTTCTTT.

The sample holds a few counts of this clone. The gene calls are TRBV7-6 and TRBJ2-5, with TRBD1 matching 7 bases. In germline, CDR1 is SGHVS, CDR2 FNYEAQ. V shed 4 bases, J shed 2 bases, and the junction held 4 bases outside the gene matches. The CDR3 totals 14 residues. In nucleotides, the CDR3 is TGTGCCAGCAGCTCGGGGACAGCTCAAGAGACCCAGTACTTC. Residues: CASSSGTAQETQYF.

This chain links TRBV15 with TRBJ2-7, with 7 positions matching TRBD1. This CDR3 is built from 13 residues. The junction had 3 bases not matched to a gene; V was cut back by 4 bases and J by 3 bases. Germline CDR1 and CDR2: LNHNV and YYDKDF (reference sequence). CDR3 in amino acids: CATSIRQGYEQYF. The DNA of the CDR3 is TGTGCCACCAGCATACGACAGGGCTACGAGCAGTACTTC.

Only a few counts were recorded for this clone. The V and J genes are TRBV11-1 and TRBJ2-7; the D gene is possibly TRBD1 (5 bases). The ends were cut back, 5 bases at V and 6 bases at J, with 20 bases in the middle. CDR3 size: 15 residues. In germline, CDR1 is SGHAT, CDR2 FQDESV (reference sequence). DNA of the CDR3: TGTGCCAGCAGCCCTGAGATTCAGGGATCGTCCGAGCAGTACTTC. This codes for CASSPEIQGSSEQYF.